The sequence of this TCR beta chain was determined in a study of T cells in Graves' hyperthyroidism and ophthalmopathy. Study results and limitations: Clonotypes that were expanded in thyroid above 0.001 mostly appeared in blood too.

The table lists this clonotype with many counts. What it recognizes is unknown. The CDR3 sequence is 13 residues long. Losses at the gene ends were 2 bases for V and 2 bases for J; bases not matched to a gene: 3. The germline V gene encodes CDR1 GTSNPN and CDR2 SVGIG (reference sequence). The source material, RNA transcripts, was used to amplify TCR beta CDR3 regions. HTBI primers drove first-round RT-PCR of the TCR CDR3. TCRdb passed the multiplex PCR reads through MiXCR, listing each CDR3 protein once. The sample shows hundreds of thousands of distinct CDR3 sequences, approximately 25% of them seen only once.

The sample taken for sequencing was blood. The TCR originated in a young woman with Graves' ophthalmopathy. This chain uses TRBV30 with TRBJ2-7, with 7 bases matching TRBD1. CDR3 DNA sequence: TGTGCCTGGAGTCCAGGGGGTCCCTACGAGCAGTACTTC. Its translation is CAWSPGGPYEQYF.